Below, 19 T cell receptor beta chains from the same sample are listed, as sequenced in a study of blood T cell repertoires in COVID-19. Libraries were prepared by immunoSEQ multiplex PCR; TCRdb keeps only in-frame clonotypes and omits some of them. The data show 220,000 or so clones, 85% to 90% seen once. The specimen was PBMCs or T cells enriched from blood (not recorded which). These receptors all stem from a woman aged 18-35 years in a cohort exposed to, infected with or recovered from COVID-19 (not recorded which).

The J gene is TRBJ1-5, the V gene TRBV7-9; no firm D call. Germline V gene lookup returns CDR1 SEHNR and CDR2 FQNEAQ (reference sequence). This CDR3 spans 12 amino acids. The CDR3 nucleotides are TGTGCTACCACAGAAAGCAATCAGCCCCAGCATTTT. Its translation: CATTESNQPQHF.

The CDR3: CASRLRDGRGSTDTQYF. The CDR3, as DNA: TGTGCCAGCAGGCTGCGGGACGGACGTGGGTCGACAGATACGCAGTATTTT. The chain uses TRBV28 and TRBJ2-3; D possibly corresponds to TRBD2 (6 bases). Germline CDR1 reads MDHEN; CDR2 reads SYDVKM. With 6 bases removed from V and 3 bases from J, the gap between germline ends came to 22 bases. The CDR3 loop spans 17 amino acids.

CDR3 coding DNA: TGTGCCAGTAGTCCCTCCCAGGCTCCGGTCAATGAGCAGTTCTTC. It yields the protein CASSPSQAPVNEQFF. This sequence joins TRBV19 and TRBJ2-1; D gene ambiguous. In germline, CDR1 is LNHDA, CDR2 SQIVND (reference sequence). The CDR3 extends over 15 amino acids. Between the trimmed V and J ends, which lost 5 bases and 6 bases, there was a span of 17 bases.

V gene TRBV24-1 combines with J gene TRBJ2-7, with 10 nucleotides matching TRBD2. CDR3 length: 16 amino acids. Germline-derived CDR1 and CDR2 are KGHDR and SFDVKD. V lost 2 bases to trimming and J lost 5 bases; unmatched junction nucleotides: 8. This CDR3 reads CATSDSPSGSENEQYF. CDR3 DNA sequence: TGTGCCACCAGTGATTCGCCTAGCGGGAGTGAGAACGAGCAGTACTTC.

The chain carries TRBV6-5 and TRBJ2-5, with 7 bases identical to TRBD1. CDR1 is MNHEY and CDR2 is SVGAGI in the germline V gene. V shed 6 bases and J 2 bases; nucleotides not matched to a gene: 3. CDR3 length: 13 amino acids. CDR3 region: CASRLGQQETQYF. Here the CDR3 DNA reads TGTGCCAGCAGGTTGGGACAGCAAGAGACCCAGTACTTC.

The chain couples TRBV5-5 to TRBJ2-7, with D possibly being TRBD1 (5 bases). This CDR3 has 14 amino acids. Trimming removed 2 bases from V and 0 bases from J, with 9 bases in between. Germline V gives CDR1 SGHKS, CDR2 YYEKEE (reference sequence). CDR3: CASSFITGSYEQYF. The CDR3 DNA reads TGTGCCAGCAGCTTTATTACAGGCTCCTACGAGCAGTACTTC.

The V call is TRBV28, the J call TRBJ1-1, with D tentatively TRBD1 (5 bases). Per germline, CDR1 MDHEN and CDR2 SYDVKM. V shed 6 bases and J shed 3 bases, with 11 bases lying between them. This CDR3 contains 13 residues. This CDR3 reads CASRIDSYTEAFF. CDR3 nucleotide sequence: TGTGCCAGCAGGATTGACAGTTACACTGAAGCTTTCTTT.

This chain's CDR3 is CASRGTGYYGYTF. DNA of the CDR3: TGTGCCAGCAGAGGGACAGGGTACTATGGCTACACCTTC. J is TRBJ1-2 and V is TRBV2, with TRBD1 matching 9 bases. The CDR3 is 13 amino acids. J was trimmed by 3 bases and V by 6 bases; bases with no gene match: 2. Germline V CDR1 and CDR2: SNHLY, FYNNEI. Filled out from reference TRBV2 and TRBJ1-2, the complete variable domain reads EPEVTQTPSHQVTQMGQEVILRCVPISNHLYFYWYRQILGQKVEFLVSFYNNEISEKSEIFDDQFSVERPDGSNFTLKIRSTKLEDSAMYFCASRGTGYYGYTFGSGTRLTVV.

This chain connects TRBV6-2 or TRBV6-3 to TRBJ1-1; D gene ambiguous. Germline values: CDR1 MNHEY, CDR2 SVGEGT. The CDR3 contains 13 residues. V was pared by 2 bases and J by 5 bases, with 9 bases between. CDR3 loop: CASSYVGGTEAFF. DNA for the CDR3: TGTGCCAGCAGTTACGTGGGCGGGACTGAAGCTTTCTTT.

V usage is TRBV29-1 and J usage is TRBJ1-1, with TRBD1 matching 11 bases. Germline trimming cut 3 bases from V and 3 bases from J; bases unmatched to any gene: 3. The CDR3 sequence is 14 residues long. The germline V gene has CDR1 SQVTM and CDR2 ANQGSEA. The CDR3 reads CSVEGDRGDTEAFF. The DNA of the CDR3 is TGCAGCGTTGAGGGGGACAGGGGGGACACTGAAGCTTTCTTT.

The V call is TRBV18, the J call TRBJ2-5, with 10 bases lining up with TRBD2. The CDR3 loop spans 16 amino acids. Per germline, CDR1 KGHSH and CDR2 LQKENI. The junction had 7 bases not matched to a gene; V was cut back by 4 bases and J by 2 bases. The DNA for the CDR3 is TGTGCCAGCTCACGCCGACTAGCGGGCATACAAGAGACCCAGTACTTC. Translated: CASSRRLAGIQETQYF.

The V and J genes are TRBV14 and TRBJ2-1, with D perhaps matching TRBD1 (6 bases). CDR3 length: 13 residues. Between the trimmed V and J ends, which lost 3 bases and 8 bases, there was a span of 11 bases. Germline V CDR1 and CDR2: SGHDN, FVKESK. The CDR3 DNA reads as TGTGCCAGCAGCCACGGGACACCGGATGAGCAGTTCTTC. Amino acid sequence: CASSHGTPDEQFF.

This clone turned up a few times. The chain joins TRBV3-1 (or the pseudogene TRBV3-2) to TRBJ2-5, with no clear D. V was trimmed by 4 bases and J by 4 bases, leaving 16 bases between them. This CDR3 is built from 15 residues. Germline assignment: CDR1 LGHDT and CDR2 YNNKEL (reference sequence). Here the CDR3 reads CASSPLAVLAETQYF. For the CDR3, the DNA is TGTGCCAGCAGCCCACTGGCGGTGCTGGCAGAGACCCAGTACTTC.

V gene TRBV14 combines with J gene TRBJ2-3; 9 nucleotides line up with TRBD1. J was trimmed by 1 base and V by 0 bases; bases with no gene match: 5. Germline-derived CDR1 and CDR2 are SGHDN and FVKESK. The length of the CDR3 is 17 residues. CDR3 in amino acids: CASSQDEDRGRTDTQYF. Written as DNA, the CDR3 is TGTGCCAGCAGCCAAGATGAGGACAGGGGCCGCACAGATACGCAGTATTTT. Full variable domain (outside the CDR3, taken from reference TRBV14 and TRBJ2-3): EAGVTQFPSHSVIEKGQTVTLRCDPISGHDNLYWYRRVMGKEIKFLLHFVKESKQDESGMPNNRFLAERTGGTYSTLKVQPAELEDSGVYFCASSQDEDRGRTDTQYFGPGTRLTVL.

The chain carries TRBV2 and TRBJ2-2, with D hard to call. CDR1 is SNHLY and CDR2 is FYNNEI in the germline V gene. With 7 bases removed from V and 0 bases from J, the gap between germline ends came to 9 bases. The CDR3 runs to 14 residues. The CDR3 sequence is CASTYFANTGELFF. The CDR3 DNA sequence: TGTGCCAGCACGTACTTTGCGAACACCGGGGAGCTGTTTTTT.

CDR3 nucleotide sequence: TGTGCCAGTAGTACCTTGGACAGGGGGGTCACAGATACGCAGTATTTT. This encodes CASSTLDRGVTDTQYF. The chain has TRBV19 and TRBJ2-3; 10 nucleotides align to TRBD1. The germline V gene encodes CDR1 LNHDA and CDR2 SQIVND (reference sequence). V lost 4 bases and J lost 2; bases outside the gene matches: 6. This CDR3 comprises 16 residues.

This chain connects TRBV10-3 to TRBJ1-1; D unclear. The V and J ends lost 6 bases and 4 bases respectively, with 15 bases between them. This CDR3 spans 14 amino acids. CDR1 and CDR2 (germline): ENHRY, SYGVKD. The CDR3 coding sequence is TGTGCCATCAGAACCGGGTCCGAGGGCACTGAAGCTTTCTTT. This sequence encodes CAIRTGSEGTEAFF.

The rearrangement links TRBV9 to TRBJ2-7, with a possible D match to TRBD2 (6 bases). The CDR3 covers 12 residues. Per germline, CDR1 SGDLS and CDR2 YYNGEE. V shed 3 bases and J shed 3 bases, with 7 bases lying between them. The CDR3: CASSDSGYEQYF. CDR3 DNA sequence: TGTGCCAGCAGCGATAGCGGCTACGAGCAGTACTTC.

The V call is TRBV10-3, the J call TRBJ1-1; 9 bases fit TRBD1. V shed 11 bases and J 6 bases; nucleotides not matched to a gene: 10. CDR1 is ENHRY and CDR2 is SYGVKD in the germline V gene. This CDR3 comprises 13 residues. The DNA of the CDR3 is TGTGCCGCTACCTGGGACAGGGTAGCTGAAGCTTTCTTT. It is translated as CAATWDRVAEAFF.